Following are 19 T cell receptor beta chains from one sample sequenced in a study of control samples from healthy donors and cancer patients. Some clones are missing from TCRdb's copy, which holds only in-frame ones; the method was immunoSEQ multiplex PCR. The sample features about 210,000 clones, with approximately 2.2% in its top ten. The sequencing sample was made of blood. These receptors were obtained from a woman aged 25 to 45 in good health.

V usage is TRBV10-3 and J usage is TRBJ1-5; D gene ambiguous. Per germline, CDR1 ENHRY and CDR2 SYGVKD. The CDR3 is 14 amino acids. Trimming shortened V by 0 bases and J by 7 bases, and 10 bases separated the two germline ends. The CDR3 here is CAISESTLNQPQHF. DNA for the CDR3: TGTGCCATCAGTGAGTCGACTCTGAACCAGCCCCAGCATTTT.

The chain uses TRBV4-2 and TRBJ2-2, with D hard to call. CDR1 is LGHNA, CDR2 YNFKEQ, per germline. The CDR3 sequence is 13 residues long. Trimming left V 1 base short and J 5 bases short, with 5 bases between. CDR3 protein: CASSQVSTGELFF. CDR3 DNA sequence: TGTGCCAGCAGCCAAGTGTCAACCGGGGAGCTGTTTTTT.

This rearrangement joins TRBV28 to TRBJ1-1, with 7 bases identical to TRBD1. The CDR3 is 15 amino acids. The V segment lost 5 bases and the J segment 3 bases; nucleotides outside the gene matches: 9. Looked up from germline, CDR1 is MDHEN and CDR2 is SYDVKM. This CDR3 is CASSRPDRADTEAFF. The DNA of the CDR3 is TGTGCCAGCAGTAGACCAGACAGGGCAGACACTGAAGCTTTCTTT.

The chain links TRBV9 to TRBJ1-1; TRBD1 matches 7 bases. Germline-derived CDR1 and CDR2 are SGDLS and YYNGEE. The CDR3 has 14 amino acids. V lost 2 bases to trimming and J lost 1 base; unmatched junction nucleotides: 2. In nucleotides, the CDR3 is TGTGCCAGCAGCGTTGACAGGGCGAACACTGAAGCTTTCTTT. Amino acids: CASSVDRANTEAFF.

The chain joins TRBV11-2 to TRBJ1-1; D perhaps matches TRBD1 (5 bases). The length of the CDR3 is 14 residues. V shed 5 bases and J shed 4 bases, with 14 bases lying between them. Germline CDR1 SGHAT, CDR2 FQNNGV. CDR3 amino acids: CASSLRDGGTEAFF. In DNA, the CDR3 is TGTGCCAGCAGCCTACGGGACGGGGGCACTGAAGCTTTCTTT.

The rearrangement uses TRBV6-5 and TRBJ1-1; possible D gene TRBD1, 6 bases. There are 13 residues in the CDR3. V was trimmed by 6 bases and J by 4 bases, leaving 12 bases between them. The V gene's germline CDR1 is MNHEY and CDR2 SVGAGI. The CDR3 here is CASRKGGGTEAFF. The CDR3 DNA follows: TGTGCCAGCAGGAAGGGGGGGGGCACTGAAGCTTTCTTT.

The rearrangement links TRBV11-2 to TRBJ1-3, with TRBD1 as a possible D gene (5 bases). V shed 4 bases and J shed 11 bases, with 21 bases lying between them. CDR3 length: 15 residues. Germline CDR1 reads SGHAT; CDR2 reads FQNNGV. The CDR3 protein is CASSSHTGAVGPIYF. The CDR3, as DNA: TGTGCCAGCAGCTCCCACACCGGGGCCGTCGGCCCCATATATTTT.

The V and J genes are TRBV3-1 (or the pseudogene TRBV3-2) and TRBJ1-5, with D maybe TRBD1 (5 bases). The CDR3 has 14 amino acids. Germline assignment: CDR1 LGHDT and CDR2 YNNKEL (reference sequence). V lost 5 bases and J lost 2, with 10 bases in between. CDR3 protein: CASSGDPGNQPQHF. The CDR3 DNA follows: TGTGCCAGCAGCGGGGACCCGGGCAATCAGCCCCAGCATTTT.

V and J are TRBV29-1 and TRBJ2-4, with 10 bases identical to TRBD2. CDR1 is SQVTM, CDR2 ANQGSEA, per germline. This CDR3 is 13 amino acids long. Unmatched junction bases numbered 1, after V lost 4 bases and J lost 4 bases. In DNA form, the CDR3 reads TGCAGCGTTGTAGCGGGGGGTAAAAACATTCAGTACTTC. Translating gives CSVVAGGKNIQYF.

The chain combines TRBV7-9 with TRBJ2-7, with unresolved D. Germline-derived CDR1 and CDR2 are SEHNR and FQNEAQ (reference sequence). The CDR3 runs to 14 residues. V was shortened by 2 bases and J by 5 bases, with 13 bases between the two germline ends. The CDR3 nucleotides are TGTGCCAGCAGCTTAACTCGAGCCCAGAACGAGCAGTACTTC. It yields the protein CASSLTRAQNEQYF.

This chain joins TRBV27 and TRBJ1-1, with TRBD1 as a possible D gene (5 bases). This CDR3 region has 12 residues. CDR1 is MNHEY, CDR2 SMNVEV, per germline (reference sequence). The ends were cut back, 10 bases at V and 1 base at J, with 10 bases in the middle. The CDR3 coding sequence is TGTGCCATCCCGACAGCGAACACTGAAGCTTTCTTT. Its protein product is CAIPTANTEAFF.

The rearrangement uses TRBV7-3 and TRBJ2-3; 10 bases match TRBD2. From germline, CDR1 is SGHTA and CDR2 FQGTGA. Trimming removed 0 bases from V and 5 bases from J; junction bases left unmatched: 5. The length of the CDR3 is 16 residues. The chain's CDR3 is CASSLTSGGLGDTQYF. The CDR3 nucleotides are TGTGCCAGCAGCTTAACTAGCGGGGGGTTAGGAGATACGCAGTATTTT.

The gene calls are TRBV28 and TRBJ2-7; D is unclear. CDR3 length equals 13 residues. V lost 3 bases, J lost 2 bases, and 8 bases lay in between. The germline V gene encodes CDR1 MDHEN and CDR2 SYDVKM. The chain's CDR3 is CASSLGLPYEQYF. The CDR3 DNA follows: TGTGCCAGCAGTTTGGGCCTACCCTACGAGCAGTACTTC.

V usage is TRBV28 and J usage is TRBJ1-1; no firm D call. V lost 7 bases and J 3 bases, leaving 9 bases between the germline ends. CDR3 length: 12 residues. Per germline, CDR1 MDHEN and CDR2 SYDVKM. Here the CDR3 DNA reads TGTGCCAGCATGGTGGGCGACACTGAAGCTTTCTTT. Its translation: CASMVGDTEAFF.

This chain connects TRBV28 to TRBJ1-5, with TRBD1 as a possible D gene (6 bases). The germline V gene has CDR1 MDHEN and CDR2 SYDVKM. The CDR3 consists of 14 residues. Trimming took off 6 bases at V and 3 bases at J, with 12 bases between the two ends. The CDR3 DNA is TGTGCCAGCAGCCCAGGGACACTCAATCAGCCCCAGCATTTT. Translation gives CASSPGTLNQPQHF.

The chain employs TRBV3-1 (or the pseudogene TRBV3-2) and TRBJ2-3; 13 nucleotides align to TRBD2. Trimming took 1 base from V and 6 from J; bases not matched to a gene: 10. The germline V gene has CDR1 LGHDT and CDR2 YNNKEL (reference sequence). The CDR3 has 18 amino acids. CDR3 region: CASSQAGGTSGAYDTQYF. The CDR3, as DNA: TGTGCCAGCAGCCAAGCTGGAGGGACTAGCGGGGCATACGATACGCAGTATTTT.

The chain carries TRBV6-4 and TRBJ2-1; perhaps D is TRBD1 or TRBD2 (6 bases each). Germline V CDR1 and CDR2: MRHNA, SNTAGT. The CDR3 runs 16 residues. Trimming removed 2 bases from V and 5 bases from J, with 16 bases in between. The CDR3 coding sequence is TGTGCCAGCAGTGACGACGGGGGCGCCCCCAACAATGAGCAGTTCTTC. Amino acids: CASSDDGGAPNNEQFF.

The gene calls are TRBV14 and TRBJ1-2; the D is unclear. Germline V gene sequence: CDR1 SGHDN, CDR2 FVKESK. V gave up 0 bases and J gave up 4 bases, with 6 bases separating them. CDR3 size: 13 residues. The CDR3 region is CASSQDPSYGYTF. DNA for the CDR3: TGTGCCAGCAGCCAAGATCCCAGCTATGGCTACACCTTC.

This chain's CDR3 is CATSDWRRGGYTF. CDR3 nucleotide sequence: TGTGCCACCAGTGATTGGAGAAGGGGCGGCTACACCTTC. This sequence joins TRBV24-1 and TRBJ1-2, with D possibly TRBD1 on 5 matching bases. There are 13 residues in the CDR3. Between the trimmed V and J ends, which lost 2 bases and 8 bases, there was a span of 11 bases. Germline loops: CDR1 KGHDR, CDR2 SFDVKD.